Following are 32 T cell receptor beta chains from one sample sequenced in a study of blood T cell repertoires in COVID-19. TCRdb's table, derived via immunoSEQ multiplex PCR, lists solely in-frame clones and lacks some. This sample carries a few hundred thousand clones, around nine tenths of them seen once, and the ten largest clones take 10%. The sequenced sample consisted of peripheral blood. The receptor set was obtained from a woman in her seventies with COVID-19, enrolled during active disease.

J is TRBJ1-1 and V is TRBV7-9; no reliable D call. This CDR3 is built from 14 residues. The V gene's germline CDR1 is SEHNR and CDR2 FQNEAQ (reference sequence). The germline V and J ends were trimmed by 5 bases and 1 base, with 11 bases remaining between them. The CDR3 DNA reads TGTGCCAGCAGCAAAACCGGGAAGAACACTGAAGCTTTCTTT. Amino acid sequence: CASSKTGKNTEAFF.

The rearrangement joins TRBV19 to TRBJ1-3; the D gene is possibly TRBD1 (5 bases). The CDR3 covers 14 residues. Germline V gives CDR1 LNHDA, CDR2 SQIVND (reference sequence). Trimming shortened V by 0 bases and J by 5 bases, and 8 bases separated the two germline ends. The CDR3 DNA reads as TGTGCCAGTAGTATAGAGGCGGGACGAAACACCATATATTTT. This translates into CASSIEAGRNTIYF.

This clone was detected once. The chain is built from TRBV2 and TRBJ2-1; 10 bases are a match to TRBD2. The germline V gene has CDR1 SNHLY and CDR2 FYNNEI. CDR3 size: 15 residues. Trimming cost V 6 bases and J 3 bases; bases outside gene matches: 5. The CDR3 reads CASRVSSGGYNEQFF. The CDR3 region has the DNA TGTGCCAGCAGGGTGTCTAGCGGGGGCTACAATGAGCAGTTCTTC. Using reference TRBV2 and TRBJ2-1 for the parts outside the CDR3, the full variable domain is EPEVTQTPSHQVTQMGQEVILRCVPISNHLYFYWYRQILGQKVEFLVSFYNNEISEKSEIFDDQFSVERPDGSNFTLKIRSTKLEDSAMYFCASRVSSGGYNEQFFGPGTRLTVL.

This chain joins TRBV10-2 and TRBJ2-2, with D tentatively TRBD2 (6 bases). The germline gives CDR1 WSHSY, CDR2 SAAADI. V was cut by 2 bases and J by 4 bases, with 17 bases left in between. The CDR3 runs to 17 residues. CDR3 sequence: CASSEIAEAGSTGELFF. The CDR3 DNA is TGCGCCAGCAGTGAGATCGCTGAAGCGGGCTCCACCGGGGAGCTGTTTTTT.

The chain employs TRBV14 and TRBJ2-2; 7 positions match TRBD1. Losses at the gene ends were 6 bases for V and 4 bases for J; bases not matched to a gene: 5. Germline V gene sequence: CDR1 SGHDN, CDR2 FVKESK. This CDR3 contains 14 residues. CDR3 in amino acids: CASRLTGITGELFF. The CDR3 DNA reads TGTGCCAGCAGGCTGACAGGGATCACCGGGGAGCTGTTTTTT.

V usage is TRBV4-2 and J usage is TRBJ1-3; perhaps TRBD1 as D (5 bases). V lost 1 base and J lost 3, with 10 bases in between. Germline V gene sequence: CDR1 LGHNA, CDR2 YNFKEQ. The length of the CDR3 is 15 residues. Written as DNA, the CDR3 is TGTGCCAGCAGCCAAGTGGGGGGGGATGGAAACACCATATATTTT. It translates to CASSQVGGDGNTIYF.

The J gene is TRBJ1-6, the V gene TRBV28, with TRBD1 matching over 8 bases. The CDR3 runs to 16 residues. V shed 5 bases, J shed 8 bases, and the junction held 11 bases outside the gene matches. Germline V gene data show CDR1 as MDHEN and CDR2 as SYDVKM. The CDR3 nucleotides are TGTGCCAGCAGTGCTCCAGGACAGGGACGTGATTCACCCCTCCACTTT. It translates to CASSAPGQGRDSPLHF.

The chain combines TRBV28 with TRBJ1-6; the D is unclear. CDR3 length: 17 amino acids. Germline CDR1 reads MDHEN; CDR2 reads SYDVKM. V was clipped by 2 bases and J by 5 bases, with 16 bases between them. CDR3 sequence reads: CASSLRREPLNNSPLHF. For the CDR3, the DNA is TGTGCCAGCAGTTTAAGACGTGAGCCACTAAATAATTCACCCCTCCACTTT.

The rearrangement joins TRBV5-1 to TRBJ2-1; 8 positions agree with TRBD2. CDR3 size: 18 residues. Per the germline V gene, CDR1 is SGHRS and CDR2 is YFSETQ. V trimming: 4 bases; J trimming: 9 bases; junction bases outside the gene matches: 21. In DNA form, the CDR3 reads TGCGCCAGCAGCAACCCAGGGGTCGCGCGGCGGGAGGCGTCTGAGCAGTTCTTC. It is translated as CASSNPGVARREASEQFF. Filled out from reference TRBV5-1 and TRBJ2-1, the complete variable domain reads KAGVTQTPRYLIKTRGQQVTLSCSPISGHRSVSWYQQTPGQGLQFLFEYFSETQRNKGNFPGRFSGRQFSNSRSEMNVSTLELGDSALYLCASSNPGVARREASEQFFGPGTRLTVL.

The rearrangement uses TRBV19 and TRBJ2-1, with D possibly being TRBD1 (5 bases). The CDR3 consists of 16 residues. Trimming shortened V by 3 bases and J by 0 bases, and 12 bases separated the two germline ends. The germline gives CDR1 LNHDA, CDR2 SQIVND (reference sequence). CDR3 in amino acids: CASSISGPSSYNEQFF. For the CDR3, the DNA is TGTGCCAGTAGTATTTCAGGGCCCAGCTCCTACAATGAGCAGTTCTTC.

The V gene is TRBV2, the J gene TRBJ2-7, with a weak D call TRBD2 (6 bases). V gave up 6 bases and J gave up 3 bases, with 12 bases separating them. The V gene's germline CDR1 is SNHLY and CDR2 FYNNEI. The CDR3 sequence is 13 residues long. CDR3 amino acids: CASRVAENYEQYF. CDR3 nucleotide sequence: TGTGCCAGCAGGGTAGCGGAAAACTACGAGCAGTACTTC.

CDR3 amino acids: CSASIPSGTKETQYF. The CDR3 region has the DNA TGCAGTGCTAGTATCCCTAGCGGAACTAAAGAGACCCAGTACTTC. J is TRBJ2-5 and V is TRBV20-1; 7 bases align to TRBD2. In germline, CDR1 is DFQATT, CDR2 SNEGSKA (reference sequence). With V trimmed by 3 bases and J by 3 bases, 10 bases remained unmatched. The CDR3 consists of 15 residues.

This chain joins TRBV28 and TRBJ1-5; TRBD1 is a possible D gene (6 bases). The CDR3 covers 18 residues. V shed 5 bases and J shed 2 bases, with 22 bases lying between them. Germline-derived CDR1 and CDR2 are MDHEN and SYDVKM. This chain's CDR3 is CASSPITGIGIGNQPQHF. CDR3 DNA: TGTGCCAGCAGTCCTATCACAGGGATAGGGATCGGCAATCAGCCCCAGCATTTT.

CDR3 coding DNA: TGTGCCAGCAGCTTAGTGGCGGCCGGGGAGCTGTTTTTT. This encodes CASSLVAAGELFF. The chain is built from TRBV11-2 and TRBJ2-2; no clear D gene. CDR1 and CDR2 from the germline V gene are SGHAT and FQNNGV. This CDR3 region has 13 residues. Trimming shortened V by 1 base and J by 6 bases, and 6 bases separated the two germline ends.

The gene calls are TRBV27 and TRBJ2-3, with TRBD2 as a possible D gene (5 bases). The CDR3 runs to 15 residues. In germline, CDR1 is MNHEY, CDR2 SMNVEV (reference sequence). The V and J ends lost 6 bases and 3 bases respectively, with 16 bases between them. The CDR3 DNA follows: TGTGCCAGCAGGCCCGGGATCCTCGGGACAGATACGCAGTATTTT. This sequence encodes CASRPGILGTDTQYF.

V and J are TRBV9 and TRBJ2-1, with 11 bases matching TRBD2. Losses at the gene ends were 0 bases for V and 2 bases for J; bases not matched to a gene: 10. Germline assignment: CDR1 SGDLS and CDR2 YYNGEE. The CDR3 is 19 residues long. The CDR3, as DNA: TGTGCCAGCAGCGTAGCTCGGTCTAGCGGGAGGATTCCCTACAATGAGCAGTTCTTC. This sequence encodes CASSVARSSGRIPYNEQFF.

The chain joins TRBV11-2 to TRBJ2-4, with 11 bases fitting TRBD1. The V segment lost 5 bases and the J segment 11 bases; nucleotides outside the gene matches: 8. The germline V gene encodes CDR1 SGHAT and CDR2 FQNNGV. This CDR3 has 14 residues. This chain's CDR3 is CASSIGQGAGLQYF. CDR3 coding DNA: TGTGCCAGCAGCATCGGACAGGGGGCTGGGCTTCAGTACTTC.

This rearrangement joins TRBV7-9 to TRBJ2-3; D may be TRBD1 (5 bases). V lost 3 bases and J lost 4, with 11 bases in between. The CDR3 sequence is 14 residues long. CDR1 and CDR2 from the germline V gene are SEHNR and FQNEAQ (reference sequence). CDR3 sequence reads: CASSLSAGPDTQYF. The CDR3 nucleotides are TGTGCCAGCAGCTTGTCGGCAGGGCCAGATACGCAGTATTTT.

This sequence joins TRBV4-2 and TRBJ2-5, with D unresolved. Per the germline V gene, CDR1 is LGHNA and CDR2 is YNFKEQ. Trimming pared 0 bases from V and 0 bases from J, leaving 8 bases between. The CDR3 is 15 amino acids. The CDR3 DNA is TGTGCCAGCAGCCAAGATGCCGGGTACCAAGAGACCCAGTACTTC. Translating gives CASSQDAGYQETQYF.

CDR3 nucleotide sequence: TGTGCCAGTAGTATCTTCCTAAGGGGTGTAGATACGCAGTATTTT. Protein: CASSIFLRGVDTQYF. The chain links TRBV19 to TRBJ2-3; D may be TRBD1 (5 bases). V was cut by 3 bases and J by 5 bases, with 15 bases left in between. The CDR3 covers 15 residues. The germline gives CDR1 LNHDA, CDR2 SQIVND (reference sequence).

This rearrangement joins TRBV10-3 to TRBJ2-5; 7 bases match TRBD2. The V segment lost 2 bases and the J segment 2 bases; nucleotides outside the gene matches: 5. This CDR3 region has 15 residues. The germline V gene has CDR1 ENHRY and CDR2 SYGVKD. The CDR3 region is CAISEGGLTQETQYF. DNA for the CDR3: TGTGCCATCAGTGAGGGGGGACTAACGCAAGAGACCCAGTACTTC.

The chain carries TRBV19 and TRBJ1-5; D not certain. The CDR3 is 14 residues long. Germline V gene lookup returns CDR1 LNHDA and CDR2 SQIVND (reference sequence). Trimming shortened V by 2 bases and J by 0 bases, and 5 bases separated the two germline ends. Here the CDR3 DNA reads TGTGCCAGTAGTATACGTAATAGCAATCAGCCCCAGCATTTT. Its translation is CASSIRNSNQPQHF.

V is TRBV27 and J is TRBJ1-1; tentative D call: TRBD1 (6 bases). CDR1 MNHEY and CDR2 SMNVEV come from the germline V gene (reference sequence). V shed 4 bases and J shed 5 bases, with 23 bases lying between them. The CDR3 spans 17 residues. The CDR3 sequence is CASSSILGGGAMTEAFF. The CDR3 nucleotides read TGTGCCAGCAGTTCCATTTTGGGGGGGGGCGCAATGACTGAAGCTTTCTTT.

The chain has TRBV5-4 and TRBJ2-5, with D possibly being TRBD2 (6 bases). The CDR3 covers 13 residues. Germline CDR1 and CDR2: SGHNT and YYREEE (reference sequence). V was clipped by 4 bases and J by 2 bases, with 9 bases between them. This chain's CDR3 is CASSGSGQETQYF. The CDR3 DNA reads TGTGCCAGCAGCGGCAGCGGGCAAGAGACCCAGTACTTC.

The gene calls are TRBV7-9 and TRBJ1-4; D is unclear. This CDR3 region has 16 residues. The V gene lost 6 bases and the J gene lost 0 bases, with 14 bases spanning the gap. Germline CDR1 SEHNR, CDR2 FQNEAQ (reference sequence). This chain's CDR3 is CASRLWAKATNEKLFF. The CDR3 region has the DNA TGTGCCAGCAGATTGTGGGCAAAAGCAACTAATGAAAAACTGTTTTTT. Together with reference TRBV7-9 and TRBJ1-4, the CDR3 gives the full variable domain: DTGVSQNPRHKITKRGQNVTFRCDPISEHNRLYWYRQTLGQGPEFLTYFQNEAQLEKSRLLSDRFSAERPKGSFSTLEIQRTEQGDSAMYLCASRLWAKATNEKLFFGSGTQLSVL.

The V call is TRBV11-2, the J call TRBJ1-1; 8 bases align to TRBD1. V trimming: 4 bases; J trimming: 5 bases; junction bases outside the gene matches: 6. Germline V gene lookup returns CDR1 SGHAT and CDR2 FQNNGV. This CDR3 is 14 amino acids long. The CDR3 region has the DNA TGTGCCAGCAGCTACAACACAGGGGGAACTGAAGCTTTCTTT. Its protein product is CASSYNTGGTEAFF.

This clone appeared a single time. This chain links TRBV24-1 with TRBJ2-1, with 7 bases matching TRBD2. Germline CDR1 KGHDR, CDR2 SFDVKD. J gave up 2 bases and V 4 bases, and 7 bases lay outside the gene matches. The CDR3 has 16 amino acids. In DNA form, the CDR3 reads TGTGCCACCAGTGAGGGAGGGAGAGGGACCTACAATGAGCAGTTCTTC. Its protein is CATSEGGRGTYNEQFF.

The genes are TRBV27 and TRBJ2-3, with D perhaps TRBD1 (5 bases). The germline CDR1 and CDR2 sequences are MNHEY and SMNVEV (reference sequence). V dropped 2 bases and J dropped 7 bases, with 10 bases sitting between them. The CDR3 is 13 amino acids. This chain's CDR3 is CASSLQGANTQYF. The CDR3 coding sequence is TGTGCCAGCAGTTTACAGGGTGCCAATACGCAGTATTTT.

This chain uses TRBV18 with TRBJ1-1; D is perhaps TRBD1 (6 bases). The CDR3 runs to 15 residues. Per the germline V gene, CDR1 is KGHSH and CDR2 is LQKENI. Deletions cut 6 bases from V and 1 base from J, with 15 bases between. The CDR3 protein is CASSLSGGRNTEAFF. CDR3 bases: TGTGCCAGCTCCCTCTCCGGGGGGCGGAACACTGAAGCTTTCTTT. Based on the CDR3 plus reference TRBV18 and TRBJ1-1, the full variable domain is NAGVMQNPRHLVRRRGQEARLRCSPMKGHSHVYWYRQLPEEGLKFMVYLQKENIIDESGMPKERFSAEFPKEGPSILRIQQVVRGDSAAYFCASSLSGGRNTEAFFGQGTRLTVV.

The chain links TRBV28 to TRBJ2-7; tentatively, D is TRBD2 (5 bases). V was cut by 3 bases and J by 3 bases, with 12 bases left in between. The CDR3 totals 14 residues. Germline V CDR1 and CDR2: MDHEN, SYDVKM. The DNA for the CDR3 is TGTGCCAGCAGTTTCGGAGGTCCTCTCTACGAGCAGTACTTC. Amino acids: CASSFGGPLYEQYF.

The J gene is TRBJ1-2, the V gene TRBV4-2; 7 bases are a match to TRBD1. The J segment lost 5 bases and the V segment lost 1 base, leaving 4 bases of the junction unmatched. Germline CDR1 reads LGHNA; CDR2 reads YNFKEQ. The CDR3 is made up of 14 amino acids. CDR3 in DNA: TGTGCCAGCAGCCAAGCCGGGACAGCTTATGGCTACACCTTC. Translation: CASSQAGTAYGYTF.

The rearrangement joins TRBV9 to TRBJ2-1, with 10 bases lining up with TRBD1. CDR1 and CDR2 from the germline V gene are SGDLS and YYNGEE. The CDR3 consists of 15 residues. Trimming removed 4 bases from V and 6 bases from J; junction bases left unmatched: 7. CDR3 residues: CASSLGTGAFNEQFF. DNA for the CDR3: TGTGCCAGCAGCCTTGGGACAGGGGCATTCAATGAGCAGTTCTTC.